This T cell receptor (beta chain) originates from a study of blood T cell repertoires in COVID-19. Study background: Sample material is recorded as cDNA or gDNA derived from T cells, B-cell-depleted T cells, or PBMCs.

Authors' processing steps: Counts of nucleated cells, estimated from reference gene primer amplification, were obtained. Profiling relied on immunoSEQ multiplex PCR, and the TCRdb table lists in-frame clones only, not all of them. Clone size and the V and J calls come from that table; the DNA yielded D and trimming. The table includes about 380,000 clones, approximately 89% detected once. Germline V gives CDR1 LGHNT, CDR2 FRNRAP. V lost 7 bases to trimming and J lost 5 bases; unmatched junction nucleotides: 9. The length of the CDR3 is 16 residues. The genes are TRBV12-5 and TRBJ1-5, with 12 nucleotides matching TRBD1. What was sequenced was PBMCs or T cells enriched from blood (not recorded which). The TCR originated in a man under 40 who had recovered from COVID-19. The CDR3 region has the DNA TGTGCTAGTGCGGCACGGGGACAGGGGGCCGATCAGCCCCAGCATTTT. Protein sequence: CASAARGQGADQPQHF.